The rows below give T cell receptor beta chains drawn from one sample of a study of T cell responses to AZD1222 COVID-19 vaccine. The method was immunoSEQ multiplex PCR; TCRdb's version includes in-frame clones alone and lacks a portion of them. The sample yields about 94,000 clones, 90% seen once. The material was peripheral blood, obtained on day 0 of AZD1222 vaccination. The receptors shown here come from an adult in good health. Both conserved end residues are trimmed from each CDR3. The order of the fields is D gene, J gene, V gene, CDR3 protein. D genes are given only for firm matches.

>.|TRBJ1-3|TRBV19
ASSTPRRRNTIY
>.|TRBJ2-1|TRBV15
ATSRGLPGEQF
>.|TRBJ2-1|TRBV7-7
ASSFSGPDPYNEQF
>.|TRBJ1-5|TRBV29-1
SVAVGGRNPQH
>TRBD1|TRBJ1-1|TRBV5-1
ASSQGAVTEAF
>.|TRBJ2-5|TRBV13
ASSNVGLEETQY
>TRBD1|TRBJ2-3|TRBV3-1/TRBV3-2
ASSQPPRETGPRADTQY
>.|TRBJ2-3|TRBV10-3
AISELVLQVPDTQY
>TRBD2|TRBJ2-3|TRBV5-4
ASSSIGGDSTDTQY
>.|TRBJ1-4|TRBV9
ASSVGGYTGATNEKLF
>.|TRBJ1-4|TRBV3-1/TRBV3-2
ASSQGGEKLF
>.|TRBJ1-2|TRBV3-1/TRBV3-2
ASSQVETGNYGYT
>.|TRBJ2-7|TRBV4-3
ASSQGRGVTYEQY
>.|TRBJ1-1|TRBV19
ASKKNTEAF
>TRBD1|TRBJ2-7|TRBV7-2
ASSSGQNYEQY
>.|TRBJ2-1|TRBV5-4
ASSLDYYNEQF
>.|TRBJ1-5|TRBV29-1
SVDSEGNQPQH
>.|TRBJ1-4|TRBV19
AIRGLVEKLF
>TRBD2|TRBJ2-3|TRBV5-4
ASSPLAGGPGDTQY
>.|TRBJ1-2|TRBV7-9
ASSLTRAEGYT
>.|TRBJ1-3|TRBV4-2
ASSQVSSQRNTIY
>TRBD2|TRBJ2-7|TRBV7-9
ASTRGGGQNEQY
>.|TRBJ2-7|TRBV7-2
ASRDGSSYEQY